This record covers a single TCR beta chain. Sequencing was performed with immunoSEQ multiplex PCR; in TCRdb, only in-frame clones are kept and a portion is missing. The table records some 2,500,000 clones, about 90% of them present only once. This record belongs to a study of shared clonotypes between healthy human individuals. V shed 5 bases, J shed 1 base, and the junction held 4 bases outside the gene matches. Germline assignment: CDR1 MNHEY and CDR2 SVGAGI. The CDR3 is 14 residues long. This receptor was obtained from a young man in good health. Some clones in this sample may be carry-over from other donors' samples. Sequenced material: naive CD4+ T cells from PBMCs. The subset denotes: CD45RA+ positively selected. The chain carries TRBV6-5 and TRBJ1-2; 7 nucleotides agree with TRBD1. This chain's CDR3 is CASSRQGNNYGYTF. As DNA, the CDR3 is TGTGCCAGCAGTCGACAGGGTAATAACTATGGCTACACCTTC.